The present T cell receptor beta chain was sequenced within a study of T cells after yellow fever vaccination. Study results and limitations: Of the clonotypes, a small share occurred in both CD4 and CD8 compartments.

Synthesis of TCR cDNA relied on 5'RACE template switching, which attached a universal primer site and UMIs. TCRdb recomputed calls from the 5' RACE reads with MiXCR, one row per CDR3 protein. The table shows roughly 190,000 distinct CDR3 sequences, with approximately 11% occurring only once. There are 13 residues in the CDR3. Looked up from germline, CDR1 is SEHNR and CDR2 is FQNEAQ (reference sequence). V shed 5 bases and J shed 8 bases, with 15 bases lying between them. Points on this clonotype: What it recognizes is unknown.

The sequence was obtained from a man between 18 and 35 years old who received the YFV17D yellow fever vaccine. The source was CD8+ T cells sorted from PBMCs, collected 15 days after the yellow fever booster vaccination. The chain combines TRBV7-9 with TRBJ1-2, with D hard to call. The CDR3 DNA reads TGTGCCAGCAGCCCCGGAGGGCACAAAGGCTACACCTTC. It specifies CASSPGGHKGYTF.